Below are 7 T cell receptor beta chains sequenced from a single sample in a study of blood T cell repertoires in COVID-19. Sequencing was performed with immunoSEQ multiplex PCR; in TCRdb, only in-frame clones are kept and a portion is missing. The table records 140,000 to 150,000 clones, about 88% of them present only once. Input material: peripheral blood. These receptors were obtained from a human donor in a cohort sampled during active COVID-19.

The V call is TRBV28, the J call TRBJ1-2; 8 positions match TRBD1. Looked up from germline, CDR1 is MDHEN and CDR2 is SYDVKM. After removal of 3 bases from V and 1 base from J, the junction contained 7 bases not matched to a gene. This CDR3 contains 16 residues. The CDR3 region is CASSLRQGKLNYGYTF. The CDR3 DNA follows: TGTGCCAGCAGTTTGAGACAGGGGAAACTTAACTATGGCTACACCTTC.

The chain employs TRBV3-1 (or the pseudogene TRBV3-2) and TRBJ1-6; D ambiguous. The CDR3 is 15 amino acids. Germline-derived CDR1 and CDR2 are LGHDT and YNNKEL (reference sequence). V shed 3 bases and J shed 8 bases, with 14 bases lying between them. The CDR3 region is CASSHYQVRDSPLHF. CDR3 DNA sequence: TGTGCCAGCAGCCATTACCAGGTGCGGGATTCACCCCTCCACTTT.

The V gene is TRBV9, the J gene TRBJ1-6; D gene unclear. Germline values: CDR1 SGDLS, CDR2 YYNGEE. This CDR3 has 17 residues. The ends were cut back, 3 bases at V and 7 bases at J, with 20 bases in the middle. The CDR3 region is CASSAGGWASSNSPLHF. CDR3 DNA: TGTGCCAGCAGCGCGGGAGGGTGGGCTTCTTCGAATTCACCCCTCCACTTT.

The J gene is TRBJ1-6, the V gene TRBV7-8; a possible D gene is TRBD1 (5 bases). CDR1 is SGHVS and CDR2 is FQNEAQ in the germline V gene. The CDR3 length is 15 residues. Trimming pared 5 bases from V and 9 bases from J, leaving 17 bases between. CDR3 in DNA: TGTGCCAGCAGCCGGATGGGGACGGGGGGTTCACCCCTCCACTTT. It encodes CASSRMGTGGSPLHF.

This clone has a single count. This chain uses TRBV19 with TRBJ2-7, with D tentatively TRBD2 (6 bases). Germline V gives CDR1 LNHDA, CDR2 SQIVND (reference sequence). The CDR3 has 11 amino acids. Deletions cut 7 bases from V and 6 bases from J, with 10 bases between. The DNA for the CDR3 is TGTGCCAGTACCGCCGGGAGCGAGCAGTACTTC. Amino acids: CASTAGSEQYF.

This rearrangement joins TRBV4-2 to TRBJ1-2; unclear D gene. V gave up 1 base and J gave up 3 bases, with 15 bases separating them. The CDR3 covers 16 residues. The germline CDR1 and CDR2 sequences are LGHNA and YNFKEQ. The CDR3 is CASSQAISLTDYGYTF. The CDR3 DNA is TGTGCCAGCAGCCAAGCTATATCCCTTACGGACTATGGCTACACCTTC.

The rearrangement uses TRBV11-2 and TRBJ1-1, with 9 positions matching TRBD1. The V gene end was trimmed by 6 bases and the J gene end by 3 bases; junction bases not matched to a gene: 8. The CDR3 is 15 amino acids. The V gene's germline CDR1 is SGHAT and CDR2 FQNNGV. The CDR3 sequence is CASRQRTGVYTEAFF. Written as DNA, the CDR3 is TGTGCCAGCAGACAAAGGACAGGGGTATACACTGAAGCTTTCTTT.